A selection of T cell receptor beta chains follows, all from one sample in a study of T cell responses to AZD1222 COVID-19 vaccine. The method was immunoSEQ multiplex PCR; TCRdb's version includes in-frame clones alone and lacks a portion of them. The sample lists roughly 45,000 clones; more than 60% were seen once. Here the sequenced sample was peripheral blood, taken on day 0 of AZD1222 vaccination. These receptors all stem from an adult in good health. Both conserved end residues are part of each CDR3. D genes are given only for firm matches. Not every row has a clone size; where given, it reads once, few, many or a size class.

J | V | size | D | DNA | CDR3
TRBJ2-3 | TRBV19 | NA | NA | TGTGCCAGTCGACTAGGGGTGAGTGGGTCCACAGATACGCAGTATTTT | CASRLGVSGSTDTQYF
TRBJ1-1 | TRBV10-2 | NA | NA | TGCGCCAGCAGTCGGGCGTTGGGGGATTATAACACTGAAGCTTTCTTT | CASSRALGDYNTEAFF
TRBJ2-7 | TRBV4-1 | NA | NA | TGCGCCAGCAGCCAGGGGCGGGAACTCCCCTACGAGCAGTACTTC | CASSQGRELPYEQYF
TRBJ2-2 | TRBV28 | medium-sized | NA | TGTGCCAGCAGTAGATCCCGGGACACGTCCACCGGGGAGCTGTTTTTT | CASSRSRDTSTGELFF
TRBJ1-1 | TRBV5-4 | NA | NA | TGTGCCAGCAGCGACAGAGGGGTGCGGAACACTGAAGCTTTCTTT | CASSDRGVRNTEAFF
TRBJ2-1 | TRBV24-1 | NA | TRBD2 | TGTGCCACCAGTCTTTGGTCTAGCGGTTTTGAGCAGTTCTTC | CATSLWSSGFEQFF
TRBJ2-1 | TRBV19 | NA | TRBD2 | TGTGCCAGTAGTATAGGTCTAGCGGGATTCGATGAGCAGTTCTTC | CASSIGLAGFDEQFF
TRBJ2-2 | TRBV6-5 | NA | NA | TGTGCCAGCAAGTCTAACACCGGGGAGCTGTTTTTT | CASKSNTGELFF
TRBJ2-7 | TRBV6-2/TRBV6-3 | NA | NA | TGTGCCAGCAGTCCCGGTTACTACGAGCAGTACTTC | CASSPGYYEQYF
TRBJ1-1 | TRBV27 | NA | NA | TGTGCCAGCAGCCTTCCGGGGTCGAACACTGAAGCTTTCTTT | CASSLPGSNTEAFF
TRBJ1-2 | TRBV5-1 | NA | TRBD1 | TGCGCCAGCAGCTCGCGGACAGGGGGCGAGTATGGCTACACCTTC | CASSSRTGGEYGYTF